This T cell receptor (beta chain) was recorded in a study of cytomegalovirus exposure and HLA in healthy donors. The CDR3 covers 13 residues. Trimming cost V 5 bases and J 9 bases, with 14 bases left between them. The germline V gene has CDR1 SGHTA and CDR2 FQGNSA. The PCR employed 60 Vbeta primers together with 13 Jbeta primers. The protocol was immunoSEQ multiplex PCR, while the TCRdb copy is restricted to in-frame clones and leaves out a portion. The sample carries some 190,000 clones, over 60% recorded once. A word on this clone: Its antigen is unknown.

General observations from the study: Presence/absence analysis assumed near-uniform sequencing depth across donors.

The TCR sequence derives from a woman aged 40 to 49 in good health and CMV-seronegative. What was sequenced was PBMCs. V is TRBV7-2 and J is TRBJ2-1, with D possibly TRBD2 on 5 matching bases. The CDR3 DNA reads as TGTGCCAGCAGCCTAGGAGGAGATGGTGAGCAGTTCTTC. Encoded protein: CASSLGGDGEQFF. Combining the CDR3 with reference TRBV7-2 and TRBJ2-1 gives the whole variable domain GAGVSQSPSNKVTEKGKDVELRCDPISGHTALYWYRQSLGQGLEFLIYFQGNSAPDKSGLPSDRFSAERTGGSVSTLTIQRTQQEDSAVYLCASSLGGDGEQFFGPGTRLTVL.